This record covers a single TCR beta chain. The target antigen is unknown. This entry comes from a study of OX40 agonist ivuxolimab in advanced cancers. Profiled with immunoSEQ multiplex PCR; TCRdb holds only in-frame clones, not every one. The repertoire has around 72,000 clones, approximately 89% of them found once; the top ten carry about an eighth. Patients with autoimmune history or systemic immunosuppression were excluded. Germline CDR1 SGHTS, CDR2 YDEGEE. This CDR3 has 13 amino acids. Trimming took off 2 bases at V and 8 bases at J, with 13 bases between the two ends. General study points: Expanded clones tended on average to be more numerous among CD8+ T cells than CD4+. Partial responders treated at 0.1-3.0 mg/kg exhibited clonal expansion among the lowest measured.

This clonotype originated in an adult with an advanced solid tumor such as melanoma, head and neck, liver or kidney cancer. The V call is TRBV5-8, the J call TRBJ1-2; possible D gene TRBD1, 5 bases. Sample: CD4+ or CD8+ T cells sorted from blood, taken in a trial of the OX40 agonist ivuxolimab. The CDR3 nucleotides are TGTGCCAGCAGCTTACCTATCGACAGAGGCTACACCTTC. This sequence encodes CASSLPIDRGYTF.